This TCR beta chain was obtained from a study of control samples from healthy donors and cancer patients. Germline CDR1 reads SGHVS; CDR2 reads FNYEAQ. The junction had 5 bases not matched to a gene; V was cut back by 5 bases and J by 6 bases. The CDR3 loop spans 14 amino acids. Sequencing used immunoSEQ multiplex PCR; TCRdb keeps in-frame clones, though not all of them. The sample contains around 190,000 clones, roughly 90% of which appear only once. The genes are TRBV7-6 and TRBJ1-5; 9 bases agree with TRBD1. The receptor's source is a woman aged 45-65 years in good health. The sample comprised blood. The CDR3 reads CASSPGTGSQPQHF. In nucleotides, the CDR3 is TGTGCCAGCAGCCCGGGGACAGGGAGTCAGCCCCAGCATTTT.